A selection of T cell receptor beta chains follows, all from one sample in a study of radiation and T cells in renal cell carcinoma. Sequencing was performed with immunoSEQ multiplex PCR; in TCRdb, only in-frame clones are kept and a portion is missing. The profile shows around 86,000 clones, 70% to 90% of them singletons. Sequencing used blood, obtained from a patient whose treatment included radiotherapy and nephrectomy. The receptors shown here come from a woman between 50 and 59 years old with renal cell carcinoma. CDR3s include the opening cysteine and the closing phenylalanine or tryptophan. The D gene is left open where the match is weak. A row's size may be missing; if present it is once, few, many or a size class.

TRBJ1-1,-,TRBV10-1,-,TGCGCCAGCAGAAGGGAAGAAGACACTGAAGCTTTCTTT,CASRREEDTEAFF
TRBJ2-1,TRBD1,TRBV18,-,TGTGCCAGCTCACGGACAGGATACTACAATGAGCAGTTCTTC,CASSRTGYYNEQFF
TRBJ1-4,-,TRBV4-1,-,TGCGCCAGCAGCCAAGAGAGACCGGGCGGAGCAAATGAAAAACTGTTTTTT,CASSQERPGGANEKLFF
TRBJ1-5,TRBD1,TRBV10-1,-,TGCGCCAGCCAGCATCGGACAGGCGAAAGCAATCAGCCCCAGCATTTT,CASQHRTGESNQPQHF
TRBJ1-2,-,TRBV9,few,TGTGCCAGCAGCGTAGGAGGGAGTATCTACACCTTC,CASSVGGSIYTF
TRBJ2-3,-,TRBV13,-,TGTGCCAGCAGACGTAGCGGCACAGATACGCAGTATTTT,CASRRSGTDTQYF
TRBJ2-7,TRBD2,TRBV4-3,-,TGCGCCAGCAGCCTCATGACCGGACGGGAGGTCTCCTACGAGCAGTACTTC,CASSLMTGREVSYEQYF
TRBJ1-4,-,TRBV11-1,few,TGTGCCAGCAGCTTAGATGGGGACGACTTGGGAAAACTGTTTTTT,CASSLDGDDLGKLFF
TRBJ2-3,TRBD2,TRBV30,-,TGTGCCCTGTGGGGGCGGGAGGCACAGATACGCAAGTATTTT,CALWGREAQIRKYF
TRBJ2-1,TRBD2,TRBV11-2,few,TGTGCCAGCAGCATGAGGACTAGCGGGAGTAGGGATGAGCAGTTCTTC,CASSMRTSGSRDEQFF
TRBJ1-1,TRBD1,TRBV18,-,TGTGCCAGCTCACCAGAAACAAATCAGGGGGCTACGAACACTGAAGCTTTCTTT,CASSPETNQGATNTEAFF
TRBJ1-5,-,TRBV18,-,TGTGCCAGCTCACCCGGAGGGGGAGGCCAGCCCCAGCATTTT,CASSPGGGGQPQHF
TRBJ2-1,TRBD1,TRBV5-6,-,TGTGCCAGCAGCTTGGAGACAGGGGGCTCCTACAATGAGCAGTTCTTC,CASSLETGGSYNEQFF
TRBJ2-3,-,TRBV7-2,-,TGTGCCAGCAGCTCATCAGGGACTCGCACAGATACGCAGTATTTT,CASSSSGTRTDTQYF
TRBJ1-3,TRBD1,TRBV7-9,few,TGTGCCAGCAGCTCAGGGACAGGGGCTGGAAACACCATATATTTT,CASSSGTGAGNTIYF
TRBJ2-5,-,TRBV28,-,TGTGCCAGCAGTTTGGTCGGAGGAGAGACCCAGTACTTC,CASSLVGGETQYF
TRBJ1-1,-,TRBV7-8,-,TGTGCCAGCAGCTTAGTACGAGGGGCCGGGACTGAAGCTTTCTTT,CASSLVRGAGTEAFF
TRBJ2-1,TRBD2,TRBV4-3,-,TGCGCCAGCAGCCAAGATGAGCGGGGGCAGGGTGAGCAGTTCTTC,CASSQDERGQGEQFF
TRBJ1-4,-,TRBV10-1,few,TGCGCCAGCAGTGAGGACGGGAGCGGGGAAAAACTGTTTTTT,CASSEDGSGEKLFF
TRBJ2-3,-,TRBV10-1,-,TGCGCCAGCAGTGACTTGGCACAGGGAGGATCAGATACGCAGTATTTT,CASSDLAQGGSDTQYF
TRBJ2-7,TRBD1,TRBV18,-,TGTGCCAGCTCACCTCAATCCGGGACAGGGGGCTACGAGCAGTACTTC,CASSPQSGTGGYEQYF
TRBJ1-6,-,TRBV7-6,-,TGTGCCAGCAGCTTCCGGGCAGCCAATAATTCACCCCTCCACTTT,CASSFRAANNSPLHF
TRBJ2-3,TRBD2,TRBV19,-,TGTGCCAGTAGTAGCGGGGGGCTACCAGATACGCAGTATTTT,CASSSGGLPDTQYF
TRBJ2-6,-,TRBV2,-,TGTGCCAGCGGTCGGGGAGGCTCTGGGGCCAACGTCCTGACTTTC,CASGRGGSGANVLTF
TRBJ1-1,-,TRBV7-6,-,TGTGCCAGCAGCGAGGACGAGAACACTGAAGCTTTCTTT,CASSEDENTEAFF
TRBJ1-6,-,TRBV2,-,TGTGCCAGCAGTGAAGGGGAAGTACGCTATAATTCACCCCTCCACTTT,CASSEGEVRYNSPLHF
TRBJ1-2,-,TRBV25-1,-,TGTGCCAGCAGTGAAGGGGGCGGTGGCAACTATGGCTACACCTTC,CASSEGGGGNYGYTF
TRBJ2-1,-,TRBV27,-,TGTGCCAGCAGTCCAACGGGGGCGGTAAGCTCCTACAATGAGCAGTTCTTC,CASSPTGAVSSYNEQFF
TRBJ2-6,TRBD1,TRBV11-2,-,TGTGCCAGCAGCCCGAGGACAGGGGAGAGCTCTGGGGCCAACGTCCTGACTTTC,CASSPRTGESSGANVLTF
TRBJ2-3,-,TRBV19,-,TGTGCCAGTAGTAGGGGACCGGACACAGATACGCAGTATTTT,CASSRGPDTDTQYF
TRBJ2-7,-,TRBV5-6,once,TGTGCCAGCAGCGGCCCCGGGACAACGAACTACGAGCAGTACTTC,CASSGPGTTNYEQYF
TRBJ2-3,TRBD2,TRBV7-2,-,TGTGCCAGCAGCCCTTTCTCGAGCGGGGCGGGCACAGATACGCAGTATTTT,CASSPFSSGAGTDTQYF
TRBJ2-1,-,TRBV9,-,TGTGCCAGCAGCGTAGCAGGGTATGGGGCTTACAATGAGCAGTTCTTC,CASSVAGYGAYNEQFF
TRBJ2-7,-,TRBV5-1,once,TGCGCCAGCGCTGTGACAGAGACAGGATACGAGCAGTACTTC,CASAVTETGYEQYF
TRBJ1-1,TRBD1,TRBV30,few,TGTGCCTGGAGTGTAGGGGGAACAGGGGAGAACACTGAAGCTTTCTTT,CAWSVGGTGENTEAFF
TRBJ2-3,-,TRBV6-5,-,TGTGCCAGCACTGGGAGCACAGATACGCAGTATTTT,CASTGSTDTQYF